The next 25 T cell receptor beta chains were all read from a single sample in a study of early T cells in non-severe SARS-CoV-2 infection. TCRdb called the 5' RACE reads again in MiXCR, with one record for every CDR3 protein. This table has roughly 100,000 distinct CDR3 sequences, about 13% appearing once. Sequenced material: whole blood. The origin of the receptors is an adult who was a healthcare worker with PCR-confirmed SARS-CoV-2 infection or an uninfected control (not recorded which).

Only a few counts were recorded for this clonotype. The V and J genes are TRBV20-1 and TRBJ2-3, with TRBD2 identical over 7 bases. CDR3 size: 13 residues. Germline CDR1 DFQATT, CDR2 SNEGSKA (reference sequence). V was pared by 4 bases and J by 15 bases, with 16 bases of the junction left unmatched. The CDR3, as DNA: TGCAGTGCTATGATACCTGGGGAGGGAATCGGATATTTT. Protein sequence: CSAMIPGEGIGYF.

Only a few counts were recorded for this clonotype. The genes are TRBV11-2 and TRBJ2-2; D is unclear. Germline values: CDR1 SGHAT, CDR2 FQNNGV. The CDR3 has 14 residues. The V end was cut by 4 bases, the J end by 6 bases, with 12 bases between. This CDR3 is CASSSQTVPGELFF. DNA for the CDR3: TGTGCCAGCAGCTCCCAAACTGTTCCCGGGGAGCTGTTTTTT. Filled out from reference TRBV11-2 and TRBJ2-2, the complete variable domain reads EAGVAQSPRYKIIEKRQSVAFWCNPISGHATLYWYQQILGQGPKLLIQFQNNGVVDDSQLPKDRFSAERLKGVDSTLKIQPAKLEDSAVYLCASSSQTVPGELFFGEGSRLTVL.

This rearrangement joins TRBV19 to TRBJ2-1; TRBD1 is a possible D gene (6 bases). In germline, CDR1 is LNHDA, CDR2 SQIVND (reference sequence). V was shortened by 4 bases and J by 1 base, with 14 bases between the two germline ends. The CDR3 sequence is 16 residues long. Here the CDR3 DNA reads TGTGCCAGTAGTAAGGGTGGGACACTATCCTACAATGAGCAGTTCTTC. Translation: CASSKGGTLSYNEQFF.

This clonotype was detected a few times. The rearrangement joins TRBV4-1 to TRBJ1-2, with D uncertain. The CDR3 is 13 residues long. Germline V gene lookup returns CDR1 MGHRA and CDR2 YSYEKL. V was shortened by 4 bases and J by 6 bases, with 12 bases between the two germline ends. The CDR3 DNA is TGCGCCAGCAGCCTCCTGTTCGCTAATGGCTACACCTTC. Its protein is CASSLLFANGYTF.

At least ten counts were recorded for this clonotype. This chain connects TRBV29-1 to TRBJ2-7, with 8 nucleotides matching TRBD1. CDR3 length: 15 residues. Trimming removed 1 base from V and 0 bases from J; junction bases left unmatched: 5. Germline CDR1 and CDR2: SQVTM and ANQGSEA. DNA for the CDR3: TGCAGCGTTGAAGGGTCCGGGACAGGCTCCTACGAGCAGTACTTC. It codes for CSVEGSGTGSYEQYF.

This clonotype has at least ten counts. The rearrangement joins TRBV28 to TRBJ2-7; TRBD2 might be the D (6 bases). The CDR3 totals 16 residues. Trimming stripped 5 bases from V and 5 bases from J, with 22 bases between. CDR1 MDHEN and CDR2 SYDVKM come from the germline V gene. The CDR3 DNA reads TGTGCCAGCAGTCTCACCGGCGGGACCCCCTTAGACGAGCAGTACTTC. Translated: CASSLTGGTPLDEQYF.

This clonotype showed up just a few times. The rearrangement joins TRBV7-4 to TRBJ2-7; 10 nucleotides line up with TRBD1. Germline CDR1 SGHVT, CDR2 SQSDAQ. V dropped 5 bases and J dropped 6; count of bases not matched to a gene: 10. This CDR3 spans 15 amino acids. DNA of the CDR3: TGTGCCAGCAGCCCAGGACAGGGGGAGATAGGCGAGCAGTACTTC. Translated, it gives CASSPGQGEIGEQYF.

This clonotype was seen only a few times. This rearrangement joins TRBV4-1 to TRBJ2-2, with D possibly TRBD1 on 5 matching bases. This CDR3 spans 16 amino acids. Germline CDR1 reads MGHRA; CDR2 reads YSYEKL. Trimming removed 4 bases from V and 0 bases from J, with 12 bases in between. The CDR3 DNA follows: TGCGCCAGCAGCCCTGTCAAAGGGGCGAACACCGGGGAGCTGTTTTTT. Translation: CASSPVKGANTGELFF.

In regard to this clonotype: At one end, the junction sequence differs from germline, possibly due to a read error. The CDR3 nucleotides read TGTGCCAGCAGCTCCGGTGCCGGGACTGGGCTACTCTTC. Protein product: CASSSGAGTGLLF. The V gene is TRBV7-8, the J gene TRBJ2-1; D is possibly TRBD2 (6 bases). In germline, CDR1 is SGHVS, CDR2 FQNEAQ. The CDR3 spans 13 residues.

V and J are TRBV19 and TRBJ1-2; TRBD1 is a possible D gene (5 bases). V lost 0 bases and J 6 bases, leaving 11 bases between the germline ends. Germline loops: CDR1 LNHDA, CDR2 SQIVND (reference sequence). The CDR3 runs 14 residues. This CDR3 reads CASSIDEGADGYTF. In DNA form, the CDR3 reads TGTGCCAGTAGTATAGATGAAGGGGCAGATGGCTACACCTTC. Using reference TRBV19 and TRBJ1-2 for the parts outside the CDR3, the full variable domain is DGGITQSPKYLFRKEGQNVTLSCEQNLNHDAMYWYRQDPGQGLRLIYYSQIVNDFQKGDIAEGYSVSREKKESFPLTVTSAQKNPTAFYLCASSIDEGADGYTFGSGTRLTVV.

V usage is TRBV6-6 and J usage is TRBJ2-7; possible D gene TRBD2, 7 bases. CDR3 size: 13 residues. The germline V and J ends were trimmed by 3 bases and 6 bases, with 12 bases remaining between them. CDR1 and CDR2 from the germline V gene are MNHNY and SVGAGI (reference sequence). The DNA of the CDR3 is TGTGCCAGCAGTTATGGGGGGGCGGGCGAGCAGTACTTC. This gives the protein CASSYGGAGEQYF.

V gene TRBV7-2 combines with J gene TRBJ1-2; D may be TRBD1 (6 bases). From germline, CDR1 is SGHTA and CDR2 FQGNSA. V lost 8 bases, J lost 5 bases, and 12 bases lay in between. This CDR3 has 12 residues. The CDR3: CASSAGAYGYTF. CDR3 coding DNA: TGTGCCAGCTCTGCAGGGGCATATGGCTACACCTTC. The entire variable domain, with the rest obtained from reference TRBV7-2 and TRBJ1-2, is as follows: GAGVSQSPSNKVTEKGKDVELRCDPISGHTALYWYRQSLGQGLEFLIYFQGNSAPDKSGLPSDRFSAERTGGSVSTLTIQRTQQEDSAVYLCASSAGAYGYTFGSGTRLTVV.

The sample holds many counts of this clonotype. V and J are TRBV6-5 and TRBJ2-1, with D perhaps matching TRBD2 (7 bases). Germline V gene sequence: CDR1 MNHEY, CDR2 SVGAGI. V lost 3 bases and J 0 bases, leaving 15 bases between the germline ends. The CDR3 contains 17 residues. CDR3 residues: CASSYRGGPSSYNEQFF. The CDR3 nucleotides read TGTGCCAGCAGTTATAGGGGGGGGCCCAGCTCCTACAATGAGCAGTTCTTC.

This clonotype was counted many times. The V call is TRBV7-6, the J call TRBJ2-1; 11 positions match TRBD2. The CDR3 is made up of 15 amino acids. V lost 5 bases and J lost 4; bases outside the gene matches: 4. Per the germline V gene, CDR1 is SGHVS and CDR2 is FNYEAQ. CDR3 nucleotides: TGTGCCAGCAGCCCGACTAGCGGGGAGTACAATGAGCAGTTCTTC. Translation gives CASSPTSGEYNEQFF.

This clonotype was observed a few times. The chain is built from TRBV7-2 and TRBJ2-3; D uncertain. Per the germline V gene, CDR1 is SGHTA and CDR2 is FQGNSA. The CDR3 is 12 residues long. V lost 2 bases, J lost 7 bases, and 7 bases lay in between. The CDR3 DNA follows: TGTGCCAGCAGCTTAACCCTTAATACGCAGTATTTT. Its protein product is CASSLTLNTQYF.

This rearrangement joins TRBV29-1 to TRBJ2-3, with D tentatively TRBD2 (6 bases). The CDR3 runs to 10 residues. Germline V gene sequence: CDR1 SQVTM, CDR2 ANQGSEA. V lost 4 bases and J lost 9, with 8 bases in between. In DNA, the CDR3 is TGCAGCGTTGTGGAGGGCACGCAGTATTTT. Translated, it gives CSVVEGTQYF.

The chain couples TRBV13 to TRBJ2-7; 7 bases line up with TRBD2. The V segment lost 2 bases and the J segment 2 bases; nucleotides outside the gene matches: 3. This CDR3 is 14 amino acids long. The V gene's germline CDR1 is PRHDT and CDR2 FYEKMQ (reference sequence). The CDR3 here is CASSLSGVTYEQYF. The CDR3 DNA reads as TGTGCCAGCAGCTTAAGCGGGGTGACCTACGAGCAGTACTTC.

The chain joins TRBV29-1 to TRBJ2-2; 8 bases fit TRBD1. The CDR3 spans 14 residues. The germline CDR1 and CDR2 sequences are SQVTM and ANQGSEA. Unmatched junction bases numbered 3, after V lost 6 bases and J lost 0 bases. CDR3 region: CSVPDRANTGELFF. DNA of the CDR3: TGCAGCGTCCCGGACAGGGCGAACACCGGGGAGCTGTTTTTT.

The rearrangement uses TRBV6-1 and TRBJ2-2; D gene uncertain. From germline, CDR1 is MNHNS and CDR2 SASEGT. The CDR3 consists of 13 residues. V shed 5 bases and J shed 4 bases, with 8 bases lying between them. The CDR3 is CASSLRATGELFF. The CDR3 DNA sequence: TGTGCCAGCAGTCTCCGGGCCACCGGGGAGCTGTTTTTT.

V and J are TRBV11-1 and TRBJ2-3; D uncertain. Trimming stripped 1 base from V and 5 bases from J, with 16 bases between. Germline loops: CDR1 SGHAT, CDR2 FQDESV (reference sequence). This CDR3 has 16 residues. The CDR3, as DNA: TGTGCCAGCAGCTTAGACTACCTGGATCGGGTAGATACGCAGTATTTT. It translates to CASSLDYLDRVDTQYF.

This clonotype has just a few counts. CDR3 protein: CASSQGQGGTYEQYF. As DNA, the CDR3 is TGCGCCAGCAGCCAAGGACAGGGCGGCACCTACGAGCAGTACTTC. The chain has TRBV4-1 and TRBJ2-7; the match to TRBD1 covers 7 bases. The CDR3 has 15 residues. The V gene's germline CDR1 is MGHRA and CDR2 YSYEKL. V lost 1 base and J lost 2; bases outside the gene matches: 5.

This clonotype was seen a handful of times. CDR3 sequence (DNA): TGCAGCGTTGAAGGACCTGGGGCCTACAATGAGCAGTTCTTC. Its protein is CSVEGPGAYNEQFF. The V gene is TRBV29-1, the J gene TRBJ2-1; no clear D gene. The CDR3 sequence is 14 residues long. Trimming removed 1 base at V and 2 bases at J, with 9 bases between. CDR1 is SQVTM and CDR2 is ANQGSEA in the germline V gene.

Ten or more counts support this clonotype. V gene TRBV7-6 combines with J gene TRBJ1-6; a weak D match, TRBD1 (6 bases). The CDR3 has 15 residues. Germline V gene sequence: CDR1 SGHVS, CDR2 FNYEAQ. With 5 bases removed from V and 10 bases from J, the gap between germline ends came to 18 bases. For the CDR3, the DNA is TGTGCCAGCAGCCCTTATCGGACAGTAGGGTCACCCCTCCACTTT. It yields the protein CASSPYRTVGSPLHF.

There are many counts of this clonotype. CDR3 bases: TGCAGTGCTAGAAAAGGGGATTACGAGCAGTACTTC. It translates to CSARKGDYEQYF. The chain links TRBV20-1 to TRBJ2-7; perhaps TRBD1 as D (5 bases). The CDR3 loop spans 12 amino acids. V lost 2 bases to trimming and J lost 4 bases, with 9 bases between them. Germline lookup yields CDR1 DFQATT and CDR2 SNEGSKA (reference sequence).

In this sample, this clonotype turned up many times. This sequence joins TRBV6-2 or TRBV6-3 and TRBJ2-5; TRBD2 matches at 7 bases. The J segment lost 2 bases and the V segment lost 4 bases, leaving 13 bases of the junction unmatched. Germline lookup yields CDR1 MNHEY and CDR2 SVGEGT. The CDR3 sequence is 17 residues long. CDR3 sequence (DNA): TGTGCCAGCAGTTTCCCCGCCGCACTAGCGCAACAAGAGACCCAGTACTTC. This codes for CASSFPAALAQQETQYF.